This is a list of T cell receptor beta chains from one sample in a study of naive and memory T cell subsets. MiXCR was run by TCRdb on the UMI-ligation and nested PCR reads, yielding one entry per CDR3 protein. The repertoire holds around 23,000 distinct CDR3 sequences, with approximately 10% as singletons. Sequences were obtained from central memory CD8+ T cells from blood. The receptors stem from a human donor in good health. Both conserved end residues are part of each CDR3. D genes are given only for firm matches. Clone size appears in some rows only: once, few, many, or a class for an expanded clone.

TGTGCCAGCAGCCAGACTAGCGGGAGGCTCACCGGGGAGCTGTTTTTT CASSQTSGRLTGELFF 16 TRBD2 TRBJ2-2 TRBV7-8 NA
TGCAGTGCTTGGGGACGAGCGGGGCAAGAGACCCAGTACTTC CSAWGRAGQETQYF 14 TRBD2 TRBJ2-5 TRBV20-1 few
TGTGCCAGCAGCCCCCGGGACAGGGGCACAGATACGCAGTATTTT CASSPRDRGTDTQYF 15 TRBD1 TRBJ2-3 TRBV7-9 NA
TGTGCCAGCAGCCGAGTGTCCCTAGCCCGTAACAATGAGCAGTTCTTC CASSRVSLARNNEQFF 16 NA TRBJ2-1 TRBV28 NA
TGCAGTGCTAGAGATGGTAATCAGCCCCAGCATTTT CSARDGNQPQHF 12 NA TRBJ1-5 TRBV20-1 NA
TGCGCCAGCAGCCAAGAGGCGGGCCCGGTGGGGGGGTACGAGCAGTACTTC CASSQEAGPVGGYEQYF 17 TRBD2 TRBJ2-7 TRBV4-1 few
TGCAGTGCTAGAGGGGACAGGGCTAGCGGGAGTACTCCCTACGAGCAGTACTTC CSARGDRASGSTPYEQYF 18 NA TRBJ2-7 TRBV20-1 few
TGCAGTGCAAAAGGGGGCGGGGTCTTCACAGATACGCAGTATTTT CSAKGGGVFTDTQYF 15 NA TRBJ2-3 TRBV20-1 many
TGTGCCAGCAGCGTAGGCCCTCCGTTACTGGGGGAGCAGTACTTC CASSVGPPLLGEQYF 15 NA TRBJ2-7 TRBV9 NA
TGTGCCAGCAGCTTTTTCCTTCTATACACTGAAGCTTTCTTT CASSFFLLYTEAFF 14 NA TRBJ1-1 TRBV5-6 many
TGTGCCAGCAGTCAGCTCCAGCCCCAGCATTTT CASSQLQPQHF 11 NA TRBJ1-5 TRBV27 many
TGTGCCAGCAGTTTACTAAGTCAGGGGGCCGGCTCTGGGGCCAACGTCCTGACTTTC CASSLLSQGAGSGANVLTF 19 TRBD1 TRBJ2-6 TRBV27 NA
TGTGCCAGCCGTTACATACCCCCCAACGAGCAGTACTTC CASRYIPPNEQYF 13 NA TRBJ2-7 TRBV6-1 medium-sized
TGTGCCAGCAGCTTAGGGGGGACAGGCCCCTATAATTCACCCCTCCACTTT CASSLGGTGPYNSPLHF 17 TRBD1 TRBJ1-6 TRBV11-2 few
TGTGCCAGCAGCGCTTACGACACGGATTTGACTGAAGCTTTCTTT CASSAYDTDLTEAFF 15 NA TRBJ1-1 TRBV9 many
TGTGCCAGCAGGCCGACAGGCCGAAATCAGCCCCAGCATTTT CASRPTGRNQPQHF 14 NA TRBJ1-5 TRBV6-5 few
TGTGCCAGTAGTCCGCACAGGGACTGGAACTATGGCTACACCTTC CASSPHRDWNYGYTF 15 NA TRBJ1-2 TRBV19 NA
TGTGCCAGTAGTATTCTCCCGCGGACATCATTAGGCACTGAGCAGTTCTTC CASSILPRTSLGTEQFF 17 NA TRBJ2-1 TRBV19 many
TGTGCCAGCAGTGAAGAGACTAGCAAAACCACAGATACGCAGTATTTT CASSEETSKTTDTQYF 16 TRBD2 TRBJ2-3 TRBV2 many
TGTGCCAGCAGTCCCACTGGCGCTGAGCAGTTCTTC CASSPTGAEQFF 12 NA TRBJ2-1 TRBV12-3/TRBV12-4 many
TGTGCCAGCACCTTGAACAGGGACATTCAGTACTTC CASTLNRDIQYF 12 NA TRBJ2-4 TRBV12-3/TRBV12-4 NA
TGTGCCAGCAGCCAAGAACGGTGGCTAGCGGGACATAACACCGGGGAGCTGTTTTTT CASSQERWLAGHNTGELFF 19 TRBD2 TRBJ2-2 TRBV14 NA
TGTGCCAGCAGCCAAGAAGGGGGACTCGTAGTTTCTAACTATGGCTACACCTTC CASSQEGGLVVSNYGYTF 18 NA TRBJ1-2 TRBV14 NA
TGTGCCAGCAGCAGGGGGGGAAATCAGCCCCAGCATTTT CASSRGGNQPQHF 13 NA TRBJ1-5 TRBV7-9 once
TGTGCCACCAGCAGAGGGCTAGCGGAGCGTGGAGAGACCCAGTACTTC CATSRGLAERGETQYF 16 TRBD2 TRBJ2-5 TRBV15 many
TGCAGTGTTCTCCGGGACTCTTCCTACAATGAGCAGTTCTTC CSVLRDSSYNEQFF 14 NA TRBJ2-1 TRBV20-1 medium-sized
TGTGCCAGCAGCCCCGAGGACAGAACAGATACGCAGTATTTT CASSPEDRTDTQYF 14 NA TRBJ2-3 TRBV7-8 few
TGTGCCAGCAGTTACGAAACAGGGGGCGCTGGAAACACCATATATTTT CASSYETGGAGNTIYF 16 TRBD1 TRBJ1-3 TRBV9 NA
TGTGCCAGCAGTTACGACCAGGCGGGAGGGCCAGCAGATACGCAGTATTTT CASSYDQAGGPADTQYF 17 TRBD2 TRBJ2-3 TRBV6-5 medium-sized
TGTGCCAGCAGCCAAGGGGAAGTAGTAGCGTCGACTGAGACCCAGTACTTC CASSQGEVVASTETQYF 17 NA TRBJ2-5 TRBV7-2 NA
TGTGCCAGCAGTGTTCATCTTCAGGACAGGGGAATGAGCTACACCTTC CASSVHLQDRGMSYTF 16 TRBD1 TRBJ1-2 TRBV6-1 few
TGTGCCAGCAGTGACTTTGCGGGAGAAGGTGCCGGGGAGCTGTTTTTT CASSDFAGEGAGELFF 16 TRBD2 TRBJ2-2 TRBV6-4 NA
TGTGCCACCTATGGGCAGAATACTCGGGAAGGCTATGGCTACACCTTC CATYGQNTREGYGYTF 16 NA TRBJ1-2 TRBV11-2 NA
TGCAGCGTTGTGAGACTAGCGGGAGAAGCAGATACGCAGTATTTT CSVVRLAGEADTQYF 15 TRBD2 TRBJ2-3 TRBV29-1 many
TGTGCCAGCACCGAGACAGGAGAGCAGTTCTTC CASTETGEQFF 11 NA TRBJ2-1 TRBV3-1 NA
TGTGCCAGCAGCCAAGGGACAGGGGCTCAGCCCCAGCATTTT CASSQGTGAQPQHF 14 TRBD1 TRBJ1-5 TRBV6-2/TRBV6-3 NA
TGTGCCAGCAGCTTTTGGGGTCCTAGCGGTAGGGAGACCCAGTACTTC CASSFWGPSGRETQYF 16 TRBD2 TRBJ2-5 TRBV11-2 medium-sized
TGTGCCAGCAGCTTGGTAAGGAACACTGAAGCTTTCTTT CASSLVRNTEAFF 13 NA TRBJ1-1 TRBV5-5 NA
TGTGCCAGCACTAGACAGGGTGGCTTTGAAGGCTACACCTTC CASTRQGGFEGYTF 14 TRBD1 TRBJ1-2 TRBV6-5 few
TGTGCCAGCAGCCCGGCGGACAGCCCCTACGAGCAGTACTTC CASSPADSPYEQYF 14 NA TRBJ2-7 TRBV9 many
TGTGCCATCAGTGAGCAGGGGATTCAGGACTACACCTTC CAISEQGIQDYTF 13 NA TRBJ1-2 TRBV10-3 few
TGCGCCAGCAGCCAAGGGGAAGCGGGAGCTTACGAGCAGTACTTC CASSQGEAGAYEQYF 15 TRBD2 TRBJ2-7 TRBV4-1 few
TGCGCCAGCAGCCAAGATTGGAGAGATACGCAGTATTTT CASSQDWRDTQYF 13 NA TRBJ2-3 TRBV4-1 many
TGTGCCAGCAGCTCCGACAGGACCGGGCTTACGACCTACAATGAGCAGTTCTTC CASSSDRTGLTTYNEQFF 18 NA TRBJ2-1 TRBV7-8 few
TGTGCCAGCATGCGAGAGAACCGGGGCTACACCTTC CASMRENRGYTF 12 NA TRBJ1-2 TRBV25-1 few
TGTGCCAGCAGTGAATTTGTCCACTACGAGCAGTACTTC CASSEFVHYEQYF 13 NA TRBJ2-7 TRBV2 NA
TGCAGCGTTGACTTTCCGGACCAAGGGTCCGGGACCCAGTACTTC CSVDFPDQGSGTQYF 15 NA TRBJ2-5 TRBV29-1 many
TGTGCCAGCAGCCAAGCCGAGGGGTCGGGGGACAATGAGCAGTTCTTC CASSQAEGSGDNEQFF 16 NA TRBJ2-1 TRBV4-2 NA
TGTGCCAGCAGTCCTCTCTCAGTCCAAGAGACCCAGTACTTC CASSPLSVQETQYF 14 NA TRBJ2-5 TRBV27 NA
TGTGCCAGCAGTTTAGACGGGGGATCGGATGGCTACACCTTC CASSLDGGSDGYTF 14 NA TRBJ1-2 TRBV27 many
TGTGCCTGGAGTGTACAATGGCGGGCGATAACAGATACGCAGTATTTT CAWSVQWRAITDTQYF 16 NA TRBJ2-3 TRBV30 many
TGTGCCAGCAGCTTGGTCAGAGACAGGGGAGGTTGGAACTATGGCTACACCTTC CASSLVRDRGGWNYGYTF 18 TRBD1 TRBJ1-2 TRBV5-5 NA
TGTGCCAGTAGTATTGGTTCCAGCGGACAAGAGACCCAGTACTTC CASSIGSSGQETQYF 15 NA TRBJ2-5 TRBV19 NA
TGCGCCAGCAGCCAAGATCCCGACAGGGGGGTAGGCGCTTTCTTT CASSQDPDRGVGAFF 15 TRBD1 TRBJ1-1 TRBV4-1 many